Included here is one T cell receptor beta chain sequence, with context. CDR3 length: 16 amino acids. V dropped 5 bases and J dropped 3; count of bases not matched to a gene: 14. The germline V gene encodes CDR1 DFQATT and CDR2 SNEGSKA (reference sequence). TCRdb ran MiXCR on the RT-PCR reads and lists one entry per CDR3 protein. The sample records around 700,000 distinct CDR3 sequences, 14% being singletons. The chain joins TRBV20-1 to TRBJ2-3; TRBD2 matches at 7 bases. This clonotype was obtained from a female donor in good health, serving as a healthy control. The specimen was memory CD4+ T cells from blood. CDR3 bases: TGCAGTGCTGCCCCGTCTAGCGGTGGTCGAACAGATACGCAGTATTTT. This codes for CSAAPSSGGRTDTQYF.